These T cell receptor beta chains were read from a single sample in a study of memory CD4+ T cells and cytomegalovirus serostatus. Clones were read by immunoSEQ multiplex PCR, and TCRdb kept only the in-frame ones, dropping some. Among approximately 52,000 clones listed, approximately 78% were seen once. The sequencing sample was made of memory CD4+ T cells from blood. The receptors shown here come from an adult in good health and CMV-seronegative. CDR3s leave out the opening cysteine and the closing phenylalanine or tryptophan. Each record gives: V gene, J gene, CDR3 protein.

V gene: TRBV28
J gene: TRBJ1-1
CDR3 protein: ASSFSVTEAF

V gene: TRBV11-3
J gene: TRBJ2-7
CDR3 protein: ASSLSSGSEQY

V gene: TRBV28
J gene: TRBJ1-2
CDR3 protein: AGQNGADYGYT

V gene: TRBV13
J gene: TRBJ1-3
CDR3 protein: ASSSRTGVGNTIY

V gene: TRBV4-3
J gene: TRBJ2-3
CDR3 protein: ASSLAGTAITDTQY

V gene: TRBV6-1
J gene: TRBJ2-3
CDR3 protein: ASRAPSAGASTQY

V gene: TRBV5-1
J gene: TRBJ2-4
CDR3 protein: ASSLEGLNIQY

V gene: TRBV27
J gene: TRBJ2-3
CDR3 protein: ASSLGLAGVTDTQY

V gene: TRBV6-5
J gene: TRBJ1-2
CDR3 protein: ASSPGQGYYGYT

V gene: TRBV9
J gene: TRBJ1-3
CDR3 protein: ASSVDSGNTIY

V gene: TRBV7-2
J gene: TRBJ2-5
CDR3 protein: ASSSQLGVQETQY

V gene: TRBV7-9
J gene: TRBJ1-1
CDR3 protein: ASSLDRDSDEAF

V gene: TRBV5-6
J gene: TRBJ1-3
CDR3 protein: ASSLGTVGGNTIY

V gene: TRBV14
J gene: TRBJ1-2
CDR3 protein: ASSPGNYGYT

V gene: TRBV6-1
J gene: TRBJ1-5
CDR3 protein: ASSEAQGAGVSRNQPQH

V gene: TRBV19
J gene: TRBJ1-4
CDR3 protein: ASSIGRATNEKLF

V gene: TRBV30
J gene: TRBJ1-5
CDR3 protein: AWSVDNGGNQPQH

V gene: TRBV30
J gene: TRBJ1-6
CDR3 protein: AWREGTFGNSPLH

V gene: TRBV6-5
J gene: TRBJ1-1
CDR3 protein: ASSYSVVLQNTEAF

V gene: TRBV5-4
J gene: TRBJ2-5
CDR3 protein: ASSTPDLRGRETQY

V gene: TRBV7-2
J gene: TRBJ2-3
CDR3 protein: ASSLEGREGYTQY